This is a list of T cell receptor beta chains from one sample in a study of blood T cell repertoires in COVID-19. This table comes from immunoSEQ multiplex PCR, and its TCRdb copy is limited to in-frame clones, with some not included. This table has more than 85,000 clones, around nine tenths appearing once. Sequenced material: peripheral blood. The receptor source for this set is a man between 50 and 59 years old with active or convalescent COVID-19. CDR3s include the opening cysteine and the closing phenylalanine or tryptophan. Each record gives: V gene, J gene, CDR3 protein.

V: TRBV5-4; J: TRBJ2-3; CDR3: CASSLVTSGVLDTQYF
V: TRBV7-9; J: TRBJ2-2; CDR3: CASSETSGGYTGELFF
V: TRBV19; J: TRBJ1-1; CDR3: CASSIPGTVSMNTEAFF
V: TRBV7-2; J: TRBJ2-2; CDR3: CASSLAGANTGELFF
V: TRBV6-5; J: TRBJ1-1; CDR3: CASRLTGVRSEAFF
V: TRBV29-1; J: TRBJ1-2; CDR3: CSVDPGGAGYGYTF
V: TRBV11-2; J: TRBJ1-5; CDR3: CASSFFSNQPQHF
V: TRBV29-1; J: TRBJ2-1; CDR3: CSVAGQEMYNEQFF
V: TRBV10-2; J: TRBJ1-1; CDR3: CATSRGTKSEAFF
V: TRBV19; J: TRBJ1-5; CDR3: CASRTRQGTLDNQPQHF
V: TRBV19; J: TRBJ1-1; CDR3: CASMGPGTLNTEAFF
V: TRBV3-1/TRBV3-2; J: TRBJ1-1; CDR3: CASSPLGAEAFF
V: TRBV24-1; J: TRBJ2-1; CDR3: CATSRQVKGEQFF
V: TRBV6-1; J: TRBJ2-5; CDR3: CASSEAGFPHEAQYF
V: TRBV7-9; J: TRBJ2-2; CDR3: CASSPSGGYTGELFF
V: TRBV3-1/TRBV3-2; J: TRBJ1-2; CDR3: CASSPGQGAYGYGYTF
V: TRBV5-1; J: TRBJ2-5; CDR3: CASSISSGGGQETQYF
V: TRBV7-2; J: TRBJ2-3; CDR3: CASSSRSGGPRDTQYF
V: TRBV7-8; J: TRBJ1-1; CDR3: CASSSGGDTEAFF
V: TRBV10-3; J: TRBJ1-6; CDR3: CAISDPTRVEDSPLHF
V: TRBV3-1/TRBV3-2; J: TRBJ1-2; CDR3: CASSSTGGRNYGYTF
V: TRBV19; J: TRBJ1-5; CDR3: CASSIASGPQHF